Described below is a single T cell receptor (beta chain) sequence and its context. This clonotype has just a few counts. No antigen is known for it. Base-call qualities are not available, and no considerably larger clone is one nucleotide away. Reading from cysteine to phenylalanine, the CDR3 counts 13 amino acids. CDR3 DNA is the only sequence kept; it has 39 bases, read in frame from the first base. The junction carries 8 bases between V and J, which are trimmed by 5 bases and 2 bases respectively. Library method: 5' RACE. These reads were obtained on an Illumina HiSeq 2500. A second PCR of 7 to 11 cycles was run with a J-beta primer mix and a sample-barcoded 5' primer. A template-switch 5' adaptor carrying 12 random nucleotides introduced a unique molecular identifier onto each TCR beta cDNA molecule. Each sample yielded at least 3 million CDR3-containing paired-end reads. First-strand cDNA synthesis was performed from all RNA using the Mint cDNA synthesis kit, with priming by a TRBC-specific oligonucleotide. Following uracil-DNA glycosylase treatment, all cDNA underwent a first 18-cycle PCR with the universal primers M1SS and BC2_uni_R. The study's own analysis went as follows. For normalization, 1 million high-quality reads, each with a distinct molecular identifier, were randomly selected from each sample. Reads with shared molecular identifiers were discarded instead of being binned into consensus sequences. MiTCR, set to a Q25 quality threshold and the strictest error-elimination algorithm, was used for CDR3 identification, clonotype clustering and error correction. Lower-bound total TCR beta diversity was estimated with a nonparametric unseen species model using Euler transformation. The public reads were reanalyzed by TCRdb: fastp trimming at Q25, MiXCR alignment, in-frame beta chains only. A single entry per CDR3 protein holds the most common genes and DNA from its merged rows. TCRdb's processing, not the authors' own work, is the source of the V and J calls. The sample has about 830,000 distinct CDR3 sequences on record, around 62% of them singletons. The ten largest clones capture roughly 26% of the sample.

This sample is part of a study of blood T cells in healthy people across ages (dated by TCRdb to between 2014 and 2016). Some background on the complete study: In model experiments, template switching captured about one uniquely barcoded TCR beta cDNA molecule for every two T cells. Age-related changes in TCR beta repertoire diversity were measured in the study by deep sequencing normalized with unique cDNA molecular identifiers. The donors were split into four age groups: young (average around 17 years), middle-aged (about 40), aged (roughly 68) and long-lived (about 82). Donors of different ages were randomly distributed across sequencing lanes to avoid experimental bias. Using the same blood draw, the study looked at two additional independent replicas of 1 million unique cDNA reads for two donors, one aged 18 to 29 and the other aged 80 or older. Beyond this particular receptor, the publication reports: Compared with the aged group, the long-lived group had more naive CD4+ T cells, fewer expanded clones and increased TCR diversity, suggesting age selection. The percentage of naive T cells measured by flow cytometry correlated strongly with observed TCR beta diversity. Since profiling was done on bulk unsorted PBMCs, naive and antigen-experienced compartments could not be conclusively compared. As age increased, observed TCR beta diversity per million T cells dropped in a roughly linear way, and a significant reduction was already evident by age about 40. Estimates of total diversity based on one million sequenced T cells were regarded as lower bounds and as underestimates. Because donor CMV infection status was unknown, age-related changes in expanded clonotypes were potentially confounded.

The donors were some 39 Caucasian individuals from Russia, aged 6 to 90 years, who were systemically healthy. Each donor gave ten milliliters of peripheral blood, collected into EDTA-treated Vacutainer tubes. Ficoll-Paque density-gradient centrifugation was used to isolate PBMCs, with at least 7 million obtained per sample. Total RNA, at least 6 micrograms per sample, was extracted from PBMCs with Trizol reagent. For every donor, flow cytometry on a PBMC aliquot measured the percentage of naive CD45RAhigh/CD27high T cells. What was sequenced was blood. The sequence was collected from a young man in good health. Recombination connected TRBV12-3 or TRBV12-4 to TRBJ2-3; the D gene cannot be named for sure. The CDR3 region: CASSQDATDTQYF. The DNA reads TGTGCCAGCAGTCAGGACGCCACAGATACGCAGTATTTT.